This T cell receptor beta chain was profiled in a study of siplizumab effects on memory and regulatory T cells. Whole-study results and caveats: Proliferating siplizumab-culture Tregs lacked confirmation of suppressive function. The diversity of naive T cells seemed greater than that of memory cells, and their alloresponse contribution seemed major.

Repertoires were generated with immunoSEQ multiplex PCR, while TCRdb's copy carries only in-frame clones and drops some. The sample gives some 100,000 clones, approximately 93% of which show up once; over 5% is in the top ten. A word on this clone: The target antigen is unknown.

The germline V and J ends were trimmed by 4 bases and 0 bases, with 11 bases remaining between them. Germline V lookup: CDR1 SGHDT, CDR2 YYEEEE. The CDR3 loop spans 15 amino acids. The V gene is TRBV5-6, the J gene TRBJ2-1; the D gene is possibly TRBD1 (5 bases). The receptor was derived from a human donor in good health. Sequenced sample: CD8+ T cells sorted from blood. Written as DNA, the CDR3 is TGTGCCAGCAGCCCGGACACCCGCTCCTACAATGAGCAGTTCTTC. It yields the protein CASSPDTRSYNEQFF.